This T cell receptor beta chain was documented in a study of cytomegalovirus exposure and HLA in healthy donors. On this clone: The antigen remains undetermined.

Use of 60 Vbeta and 13 Jbeta primers characterized the PCR. Produced via immunoSEQ multiplex PCR; TCRdb's table is partial and in-frame only. This sample has about 200,000 clones, with 70% to 85% found just once. Study findings and constraints: TCR beta sequences reportedly predicted the HLA-A and HLA-B alleles of most subjects accurately. Further analysis was carried out later, and it showed several of the most significant clusters appearing linked to common viral pathogens.

CDR3 length: 14 residues. Losses at the gene ends were 5 bases for V and 2 bases for J; bases not matched to a gene: 3. The V gene's germline CDR1 is SGHVS and CDR2 FNYEAQ. Sequenced input: PBMCs. J is TRBJ2-1 and V is TRBV7-6; the match to TRBD1 covers 7 bases. This sequence was found in a boy aged 2 to 10 in good health and CMV-seronegative. CDR3 sequence: CASSPGQPYNEQFF. Written as DNA, the CDR3 is TGTGCCAGCAGCCCGGGACAGCCCTACAATGAGCAGTTCTTC.